The rows below give T cell receptor beta chains drawn from one sample of a study of shared clonotypes between healthy human individuals. The table came from immunoSEQ multiplex PCR; TCRdb's copy has only in-frame clones and leaves some out. The repertoire has about 2.1 million clones, 80% to 95% of them found once; the top ten carry over 1.5%. The sample was naive CD8+ T cells from PBMCs. The source is a man in his late teens or twenties in good health. Some clones in this sample may be carry-over from other donors' samples. Both conserved end residues are part of each CDR3.

TRBV4-1	TRBJ1-3	CASSQSGNTIYF
TRBV7-6	TRBJ1-2	CASSPGTGPGYGYTF
TRBV28	TRBJ2-3	CASWDLNPTDTQYF
TRBV14	TRBJ2-2	CASMRAGYTGELFF
TRBV6-1	TRBJ1-1	CAVSHLDRATEAFF
TRBV7-9	TRBJ2-7	CASSLAGGGNEQYF
TRBV6-5	TRBJ2-7	CASSPLGTGGYEQYF
TRBV7-9	TRBJ1-1	CASSPRTELNTEAFF
TRBV11-2	TRBJ2-1	CASSLDGGNPKNEQFF
TRBV19	TRBJ2-7	CASSRSRDYEQYF
TRBV11-1	TRBJ2-1	CASSPPEGTYYNEQFF
TRBV6-5	TRBJ1-5	CASSYGPGSNQPQHF
TRBV9	TRBJ2-1	CASSVEDSGVSEQFF
TRBV27	TRBJ1-1	CASSFGVGNTEAFF
TRBV5-1	TRBJ2-7	CASSLARRGQGAGEQYF
TRBV30	TRBJ2-5	CAWSPGTGEETQYF
TRBV6-1	TRBJ1-5	CASSEARRSNQPQHF
TRBV7-9	TRBJ2-2	CASSLRGTPAAGELFF
TRBV11-2	TRBJ2-2	CASSSRRGGLQAGELFF
TRBV19	TRBJ2-3	CASSILAIPDTQYF
TRBV18	TRBJ1-2	CASSPEFRTGSYGYTF
TRBV7-9	TRBJ1-5	CASSLAGTNQPQHF
TRBV27	TRBJ1-5	CASSPLGSAQPQHF
TRBV9	TRBJ2-7	CASSGGGKLTNEQYF
TRBV5-5	TRBJ1-5	CASSPSRQGIFSNQPQHF
TRBV4-1	TRBJ2-5	CASSQLAGALETQYF
TRBV9	TRBJ1-3	CASSVEGSLSGNTIYF
TRBV10-3	TRBJ1-1	CAISVHGQLDTEAFF
TRBV14	TRBJ1-2	CASSQDRGTAALNGYTF
TRBV28	TRBJ2-7	CASSLTSDTKYEQYF
TRBV28	TRBJ1-1	CASSFGWDTEAFF
TRBV27	TRBJ2-2	CASTGRGTGELFF
TRBV25-1	TRBJ2-1	CASSYRGVEQFF
TRBV10-2	TRBJ1-3	CASSETRDTGNTIYF
TRBV7-6	TRBJ2-3	CASSLAGGVGYF
TRBV5-1	TRBJ2-7	CASSSSKGQDYEQYF
TRBV5-4	TRBJ2-1	CASSFDREGYNEQFF
TRBV27	TRBJ2-3	CASTNLRGSGVVDTQYF
TRBV11-2	TRBJ1-1	CASSPGTALNTEAFF
TRBV28	TRBJ1-1	CASKKDAPEAFF
TRBV7-9	TRBJ1-1	CASSFGGRDSLNTEAFF
TRBV19	TRBJ2-3	CASSPLEIDTQYF
TRBV15	TRBJ2-3	CATSRTQLTDTQYF
TRBV7-9	TRBJ2-7	CASSHQLLSGGSNEQYF
TRBV5-8	TRBJ1-5	CASSLAGSIRVNQPQHF
TRBV6-1	TRBJ2-7	CASSDGVRVAGGPYEQYF
TRBV2	TRBJ2-3	CASFLAGGSTDTQYF
TRBV6-5	TRBJ2-7	CASSKNPGYYEQYF
TRBV27	TRBJ2-7	CASSSLLGEQYF